A few counts support the clone carrying this T cell receptor (beta chain). Its antigen is not known. The data derive from a study of beta chain features in type 1 diabetes. Study results and caveats: TCRB CDR3s from Type 1 diabetes patients were moderately but significantly shorter in all four CD4+ subsets. Comparison showed that naive, central memory and Treg TCRB repertoires appeared more similar among patients than among healthy donors. The study found fewer insertions and more deletions at VDJ junctions in type 1 diabetes patients.

Staining for CD45RO/CCR7/CD25/CD127/CD95/CD27 allowed sorting of CD4+ naive, central memory, regulatory and stem cell-like memory cells. Investigators reverse transcribed all isolated RNA, so they sequenced expressed TCRB transcripts. Method: immunoSEQ multiplex PCR; TCRdb's copy keeps in-frame clones and lacks some. The repertoire has under 450,000 clones, about 14% of them found once; the top ten carry approximately 0.038%. The sequence was obtained from a man under 40 in good health. The sample comprised naive CD4+ T cells from blood.

In DNA, the CDR3 is TGTGCCAGCAGCCAAGAGGCCAGGGGGGCTGAAGCTTTCTTT. Translated, it gives CASSQEARGAEAFF. The V gene is TRBV14, the J gene TRBJ1-1; 7 bases are shared with TRBD1. The germline V gene has CDR1 SGHDN and CDR2 FVKESK. Losses at the gene ends were 0 bases for V and 6 bases for J; bases not matched to a gene: 4. This CDR3 has 14 amino acids.